Sequencing of this TCR beta chain was carried out in a study of T-cell memory formation after mild COVID-19. Study outcomes and limitations: CD4+ contracting clones were mainly CM and EM; CD8+ ones, EMRA. The study found balanced CD4/CD8 in clones contracting day 15 to 85 and a CD4+ lean in later expanders. Several responding clones turned up in pre-infection memory, indicating that cross-reactive memory may have taken part.

Remarks on this clonotype: Its antigen is unidentified.

Constant-segment primers and 5'RACE yielded cDNA libraries for TCR alpha and TCR beta, each carrying sample barcodes and UMIs. TCRdb re-derived calls from the 5' RACE reads in MiXCR, one entry per CDR3 protein. In the table there are roughly 580,000 distinct CDR3 sequences, about 20% of which are singletons. The CDR3 is made up of 13 amino acids. V lost 5 bases and J 0 bases, leaving 7 bases between the germline ends. Germline lookup yields CDR1 ENHRY and CDR2 SYGVKD. The chain carries TRBV10-3 and TRBJ1-1; no definite D call. The clonotype was recovered from an adult woman who had mild COVID-19 (a few samples of this study predate the infection). Cell type and time point are not known. The specimen sequenced was PBMCs or a T cell subset sorted from them (not recorded which). CDR3 residues: CAISWQMNTEAFF. Here the CDR3 DNA reads TGTGCCATCAGTTGGCAGATGAACACTGAAGCTTTCTTT.